This is a list of T cell receptor beta chains from one sample in a study of blood T cell repertoires in COVID-19. Produced via immunoSEQ multiplex PCR; TCRdb's table is partial and in-frame only. The sample holds 70,000 to 95,000 clones, about 80% seen once. Sequenced: peripheral blood. The receptors were gathered from a woman aged 40-49 years with active or convalescent COVID-19. Each CDR3 is given with its conserved first and last residue. The D gene is left open where the match is weak. Clone sizes are given selectively: once, few, many, or a class where the clone is expanded.

TRBV5-5,TRBJ2-1,once,TRBD2,TGTGCCAGCAGCTCCCCGACTAGCGGGGGGGCCGGGAATGAGCAGTTCTTC,CASSSPTSGGAGNEQFF
TRBV5-1,TRBJ2-3,-,-,TGCGCCAGCAGCTTGGCCTTTCAGGGAACAGATACGCAGTATTTT,CASSLAFQGTDTQYF
TRBV6-5,TRBJ1-4,-,-,TGTGCCAGCAGTTACCGAGCGACAGGTCCCGAAAAACTGTTTTTT,CASSYRATGPEKLFF
TRBV9,TRBJ1-2,-,-,TGTGCCAGCAGCGTTCCCGGGACTAACTATGGCTACACCTTC,CASSVPGTNYGYTF
TRBV5-6,TRBJ2-7,once,TRBD2,TGTGCCAGCAGCGCCTCTAGCGGGAAACTCTACGAGCAGTACTTC,CASSASSGKLYEQYF
TRBV4-1,TRBJ2-3,few,TRBD1,TGCGCCAGCAGCCACAGCCGACAGGGAAGCACAGATACGCAGTATTTT,CASSHSRQGSTDTQYF
TRBV7-2,TRBJ1-2,-,-,TGTGCCAGCAGCTTAACGCTAGGTACAGGGAATGGCTACACCTTC,CASSLTLGTGNGYTF
TRBV3-1/TRBV3-2,TRBJ2-1,-,-,TGTGCCAGCAGCCATCGGGTCCATGAGCAGTTCTTC,CASSHRVHEQFF
TRBV5-1,TRBJ1-4,-,TRBD1,TGCGCCAGCAGCGTCGGGACAGGAGCAACTAATGAAAAACTGTTTTTT,CASSVGTGATNEKLFF
TRBV6-5,TRBJ2-5,-,TRBD2,TGTGCCAGCAGGCGGACTAGCGAAGTATTAGAGACCCAGTACTTC,CASRRTSEVLETQYF
TRBV20-1,TRBJ2-3,-,-,TGCAGTGCTAGTAGGCAGGGCACAGATACGCAGTATTTT,CSASRQGTDTQYF
TRBV7-2,TRBJ1-1,-,-,TGTGCCAGCAGCTTATCTAGGCAGGGCGAAGCTTTCTTT,CASSLSRQGEAFF